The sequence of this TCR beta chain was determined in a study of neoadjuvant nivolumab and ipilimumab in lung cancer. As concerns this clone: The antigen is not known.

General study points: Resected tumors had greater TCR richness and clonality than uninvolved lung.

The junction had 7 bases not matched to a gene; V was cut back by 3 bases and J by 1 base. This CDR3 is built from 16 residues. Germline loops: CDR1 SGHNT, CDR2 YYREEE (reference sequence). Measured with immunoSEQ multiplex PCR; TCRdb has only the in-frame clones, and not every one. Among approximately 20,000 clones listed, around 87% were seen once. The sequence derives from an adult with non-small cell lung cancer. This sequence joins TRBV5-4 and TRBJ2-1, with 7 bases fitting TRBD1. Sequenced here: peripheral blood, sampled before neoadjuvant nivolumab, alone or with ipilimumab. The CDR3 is CASSSERQGSYNEQFF. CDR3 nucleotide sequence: TGTGCCAGCAGCTCGGAAAGACAGGGTTCCTACAATGAGCAGTTCTTC.